This T cell receptor beta chain was observed in a study of T cells after yellow fever vaccination. From the 5' RACE reads, TCRdb called clonotypes with MiXCR, one entry per CDR3 protein. The table includes about 350,000 distinct CDR3 sequences, around 8.1% detected once. The CDR3 spans 15 residues. The germline V gene has CDR1 SEHNR and CDR2 FQNEAQ (reference sequence). V was shortened by 5 bases and J by 6 bases, with 16 bases between the two germline ends. This clonotype originated in a man younger than 35 who received the YFV17D yellow fever vaccine. This chain connects TRBV7-9 to TRBJ2-2; TRBD1 or TRBD2 may be the D gene (5 bases each). The material sequenced was PBMCs, taken about 41 days after the first yellow fever vaccination. The DNA of the CDR3 is TGTGCCAGCAGCCCGACACCGGGACCGCCCGGGGAGCTGTTTTTT. Protein: CASSPTPGPPGELFF.